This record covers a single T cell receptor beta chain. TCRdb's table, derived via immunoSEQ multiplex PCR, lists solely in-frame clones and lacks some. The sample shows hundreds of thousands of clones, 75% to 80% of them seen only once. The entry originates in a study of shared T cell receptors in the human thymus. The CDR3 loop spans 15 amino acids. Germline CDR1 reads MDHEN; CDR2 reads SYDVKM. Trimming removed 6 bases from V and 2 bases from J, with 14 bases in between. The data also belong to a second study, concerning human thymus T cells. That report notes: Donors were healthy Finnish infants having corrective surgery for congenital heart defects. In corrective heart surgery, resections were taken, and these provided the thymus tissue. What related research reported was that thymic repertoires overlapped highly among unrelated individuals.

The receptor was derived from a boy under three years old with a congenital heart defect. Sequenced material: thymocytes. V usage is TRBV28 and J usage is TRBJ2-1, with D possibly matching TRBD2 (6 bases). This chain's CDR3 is CASRPFSGPYNEQFF. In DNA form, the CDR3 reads TGTGCCAGCAGACCCTTTAGCGGCCCCTACAATGAGCAGTTCTTC.